This T cell receptor beta chain was sequenced during a study of cytomegalovirus exposure and HLA in healthy donors. General study results and limits: A previous analysis found most TCR beta V segments productive roughly 87% or roughly 30% of the time.

The study ran its PCR with 60 Vbeta and 13 Jbeta primers. Profiled with immunoSEQ multiplex PCR; TCRdb holds only in-frame clones, not every one. The data show 160,000 or so clones, roughly 80% seen once. Although they were nominally healthy when sampled, donors likely had unrecorded immune exposures. The CDR3 runs to 14 residues. The V segment lost 8 bases and the J segment 6 bases; nucleotides outside the gene matches: 5. Germline V gene sequence: CDR1 MDHEN, CDR2 SYDVKM. As concerns this clone: Its cognate antigen is unknown.

The gene calls are TRBV28 and TRBJ2-1; 12 bases map to TRBD2. The TCR was taken from a female donor in good health and CMV-seronegative. Sequences were obtained from PBMCs. CDR3 sequence (DNA): TGTGCCAGCGAAACTAGCGGGAGGCTCAATGAGCAGTTCTTC. Residues: CASETSGRLNEQFF. The full variable domain, with the rest looked up from reference TRBV28 and TRBJ2-1, is DVKVTQSSRYLVKRTGEKVFLECVQDMDHENMFWYRQDPGLGLRLIYFSYDVKMKEKGDIPEGYSVSREKKERFSLILESASTNQTSMYLCASETSGRLNEQFFGPGTRLTVL.